The rows below give T cell receptor beta chains drawn from one sample of a study of shared clonotypes between healthy human individuals. The method was immunoSEQ multiplex PCR; TCRdb's version includes in-frame clones alone and lacks a portion of them. The sample lists 650,000 to 700,000 clones, about 92% occurring once. Source material: memory CD8+ T cells from PBMCs. The receptors were gathered from a man younger than 35 in good health. Some clones in this sample may be carry-over from other donors' samples. The CDR3 runs from the conserved cysteine through the conserved F or W.

V gene	J gene	CDR3 protein
TRBV15	TRBJ1-5	CATSSGPGNNQPQHF
TRBV7-9	TRBJ2-3	CASSSPIHDREYTDTQYF
TRBV27	TRBJ2-1	CASSSLNEQFF
TRBV7-9	TRBJ1-3	CASSSTGGSGNTIYF
TRBV21-1	TRBJ2-7	CASSKSFGWRDLYEQYF
TRBV19	TRBJ2-2	CASSISGMSGELFF
TRBV7-9	TRBJ1-1	CASSLVLNTEAFF
TRBV5-1	TRBJ2-4	CASSLGLLGQGRMDIQYF
TRBV7-9	TRBJ1-2	CASSQTQTASNYGYTF
TRBV15	TRBJ1-4	CATSRDREGADIEKLFF
TRBV28	TRBJ1-5	CASSLSRLHQPQHF
TRBV15	TRBJ1-5	CATSLRGLSNQPQHF
TRBV5-6	TRBJ2-1	CASSLGGSLHEQFF
TRBV29-1	TRBJ1-1	CSVEDSMNTEAFF
TRBV27	TRBJ2-7	CASRRTRSYEQYF
TRBV9	TRBJ2-1	CASSGGRHNNEQFF
TRBV5-4	TRBJ2-4	CASSLRDRDLLAKNIQYF
TRBV27	TRBJ2-5	CASSPRLEFEETQYF
TRBV7-8	TRBJ1-2	CASSLAPETAHGYTF
TRBV2	TRBJ2-1	CATQVLAVYMDEQFF
TRBV9	TRBJ2-2	CASSVGGGTGELFF
TRBV6-1	TRBJ1-5	CASSPGVGQPQHF
TRBV6-1	TRBJ1-2	CASSPGGANYGYTF
TRBV27	TRBJ2-7	CASRPVAGVPYEQYF
TRBV5-4	TRBJ1-1	CASSFNGNTEAFF
TRBV2	TRBJ2-7	CASRGTETYEQYF
TRBV27	TRBJ2-5	CASKILAEQETQYF
TRBV11-2	TRBJ2-7	CASSSWTSGGYEQYF
TRBV19	TRBJ2-7	CASSPRTSGSYEQYF
TRBV6-6	TRBJ1-1	CASSPDRDLIEAFF
TRBV7-9	TRBJ2-7	CASSSSRDSYEQYF
TRBV27	TRBJ2-7	CASSFRGGEQYF
TRBV7-6	TRBJ2-7	CASSLCPVVSALRSGCEQYF
TRBV19	TRBJ2-3	CASSTPPGQGSDTQYF
TRBV2	TRBJ2-3	CASSDPRVGGPPDTQYF
TRBV28	TRBJ1-5	CASSPALGHQPQHF
TRBV4-2	TRBJ2-5	CASSQEQELSQETQYF
TRBV6-5	TRBJ1-2	CASSYSPVNYGYTF
TRBV6-6	TRBJ1-4	CASLYAGTDEKLFF
TRBV15	TRBJ1-1	CATSTPTGVNTEAFF
TRBV9	TRBJ2-5	CASSTQTDGETQYF
TRBV7-9	TRBJ2-7	CASSLTGGLAVPYF
TRBV30	TRBJ2-1	CAWDWAGGGSYNEQFF
TRBV4-1	TRBJ2-2	CASLPRDTNTGELFF
TRBV27	TRBJ1-5	CASRKGPETYSNQPQHF
TRBV2	TRBJ2-1	CASSSTSGRKWNEQFF
TRBV7-9	-	CASSLGGSGLRSYEQYF
TRBV19	TRBJ1-5	CASTLRGLGNQPQHF
TRBV14	TRBJ1-2	CASSQVFGSNYGYTF
TRBV27	TRBJ2-7	CASSLLGLAGNEQYF
TRBV25-1	TRBJ2-1	CASSPWGSPGANEQFF
TRBV5-4	TRBJ2-1	CASSLWGAPYNEQFF
TRBV19	TRBJ1-5	CASRWGALSNQPQHF
TRBV25-1	TRBJ2-7	CASSQGWPYEQYF